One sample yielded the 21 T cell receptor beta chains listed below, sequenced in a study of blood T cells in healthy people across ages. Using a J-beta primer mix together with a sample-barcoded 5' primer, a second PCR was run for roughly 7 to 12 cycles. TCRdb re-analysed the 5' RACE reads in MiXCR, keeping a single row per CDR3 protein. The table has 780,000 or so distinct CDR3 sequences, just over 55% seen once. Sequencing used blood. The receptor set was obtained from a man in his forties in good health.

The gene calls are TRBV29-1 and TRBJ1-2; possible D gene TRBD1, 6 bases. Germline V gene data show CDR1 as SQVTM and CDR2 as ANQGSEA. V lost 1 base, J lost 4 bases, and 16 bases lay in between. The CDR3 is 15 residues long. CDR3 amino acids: CSVEARGQSPYGYTF. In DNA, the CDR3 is TGCAGCGTTGAAGCGCGAGGACAGTCTCCCTATGGCTACACCTTC.

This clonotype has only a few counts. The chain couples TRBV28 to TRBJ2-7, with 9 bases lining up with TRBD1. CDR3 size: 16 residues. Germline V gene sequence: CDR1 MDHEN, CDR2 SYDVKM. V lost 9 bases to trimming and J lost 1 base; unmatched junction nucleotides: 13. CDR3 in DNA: TGTGCCAGTACCCCCGAGACAGGGGGGGGTTCCTACGAGCAGTACTTC. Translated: CASTPETGGGSYEQYF. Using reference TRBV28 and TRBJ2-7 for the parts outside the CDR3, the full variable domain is DVKVTQSSRYLVKRTGEKVFLECVQDMDHENMFWYRQDPGLGLRLIYFSYDVKMKEKGDIPEGYSVSREKKERFSLILESASTNQTSMYLCASTPETGGGSYEQYFGPGTRLTVT.

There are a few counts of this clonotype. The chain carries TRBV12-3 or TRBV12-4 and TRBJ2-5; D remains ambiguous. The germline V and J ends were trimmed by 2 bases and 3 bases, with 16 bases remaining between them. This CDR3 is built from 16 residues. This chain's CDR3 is CASSLRVATTEETQYF. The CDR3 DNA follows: TGTGCCAGCAGTTTAAGGGTGGCAACTACAGAAGAGACCCAGTACTTC.

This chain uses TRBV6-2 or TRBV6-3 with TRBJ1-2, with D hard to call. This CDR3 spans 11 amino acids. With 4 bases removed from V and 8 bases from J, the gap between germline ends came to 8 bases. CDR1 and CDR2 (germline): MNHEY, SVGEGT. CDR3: CASSSIDGYTF. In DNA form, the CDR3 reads TGTGCCAGCAGTTCTATTGACGGCTACACCTTC.

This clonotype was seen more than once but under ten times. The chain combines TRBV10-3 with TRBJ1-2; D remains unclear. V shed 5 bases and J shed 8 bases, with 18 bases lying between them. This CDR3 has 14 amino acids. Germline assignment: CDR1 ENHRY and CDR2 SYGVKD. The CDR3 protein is CAISSDGRRSGYTF. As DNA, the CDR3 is TGTGCCATCAGTTCGGACGGCCGGAGGTCGGGCTACACCTTC.

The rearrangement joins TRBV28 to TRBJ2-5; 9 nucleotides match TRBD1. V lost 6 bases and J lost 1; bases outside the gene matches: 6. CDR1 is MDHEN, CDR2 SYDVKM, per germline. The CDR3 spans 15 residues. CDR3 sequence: CASRITGGFQETQYF. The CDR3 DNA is TGTGCCAGCAGAATTACAGGGGGCTTCCAAGAGACCCAGTACTTC.

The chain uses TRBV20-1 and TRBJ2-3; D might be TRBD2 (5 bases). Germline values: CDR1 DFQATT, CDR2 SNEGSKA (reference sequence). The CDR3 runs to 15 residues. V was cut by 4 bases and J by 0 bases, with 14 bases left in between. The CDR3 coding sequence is TGCAGTGCTACAGCTAGCACAACAAGCACAGATACGCAGTATTTT. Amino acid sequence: CSATASTTSTDTQYF.

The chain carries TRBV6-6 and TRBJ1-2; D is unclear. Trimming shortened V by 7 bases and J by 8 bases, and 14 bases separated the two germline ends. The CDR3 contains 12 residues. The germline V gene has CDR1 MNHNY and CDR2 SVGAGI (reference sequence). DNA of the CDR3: TGTGCCAGCAACAGCCCCCAGACGGGCTACACCTTC. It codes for CASNSPQTGYTF.

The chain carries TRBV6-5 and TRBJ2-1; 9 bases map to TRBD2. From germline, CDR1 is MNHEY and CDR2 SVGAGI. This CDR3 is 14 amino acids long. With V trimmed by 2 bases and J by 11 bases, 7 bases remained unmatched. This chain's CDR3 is CASSYRLASGKQFF. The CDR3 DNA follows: TGTGCCAGCAGTTACCGCCTGGCTAGCGGGAAGCAGTTCTTC.

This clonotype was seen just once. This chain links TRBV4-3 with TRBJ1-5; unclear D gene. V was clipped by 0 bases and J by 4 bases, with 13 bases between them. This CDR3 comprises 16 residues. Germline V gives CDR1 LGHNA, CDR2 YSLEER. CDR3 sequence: CASSQDLVRGNQPQHF. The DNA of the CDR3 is TGCGCCAGCAGCCAAGATCTTGTCCGGGGTAATCAGCCCCAGCATTTT.

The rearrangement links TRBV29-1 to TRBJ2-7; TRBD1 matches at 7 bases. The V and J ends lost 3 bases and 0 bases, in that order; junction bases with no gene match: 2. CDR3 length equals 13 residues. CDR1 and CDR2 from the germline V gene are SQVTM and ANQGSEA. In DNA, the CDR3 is TGCAGCGTTGAGACAGGGAGCTCCTACGAGCAGTACTTC. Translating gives CSVETGSSYEQYF.

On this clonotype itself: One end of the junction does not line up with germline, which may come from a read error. In DNA, the CDR3 is TGTGCCAGCAGCGGCGACAACCGCTACGGGCAGTACTTC. The encoded protein is CASSGDNRYGQYF. The J gene is TRBJ2-7, the V gene TRBV11-2; D not certain. The germline gives CDR1 SGHAT, CDR2 FQNNGV. The CDR3 has 13 amino acids. Looking up the rest from reference TRBV11-2 and TRBJ2-7 gives the full variable domain: EAGVAQSPRYKIIEKRQSVAFWCNPISGHATLYWYQQILGQGPKLLIQFQNNGVVDDSQLPKDRFSAERLKGVDSTLKIQPAKLEDSAVYLCASSGDNRYGQYFGPGTRLTVT.

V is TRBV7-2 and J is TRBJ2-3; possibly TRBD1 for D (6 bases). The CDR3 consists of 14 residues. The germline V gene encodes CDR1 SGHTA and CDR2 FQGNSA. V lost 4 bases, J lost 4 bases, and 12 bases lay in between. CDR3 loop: CASSWDIWPDTQYF. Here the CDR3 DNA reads TGTGCCAGCAGCTGGGACATATGGCCAGATACGCAGTATTTT.

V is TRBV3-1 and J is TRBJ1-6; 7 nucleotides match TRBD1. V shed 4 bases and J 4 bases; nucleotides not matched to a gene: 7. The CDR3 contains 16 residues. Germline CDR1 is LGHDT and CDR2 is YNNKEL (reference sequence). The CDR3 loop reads CASSRQGLGYNSPLHF. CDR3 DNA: TGTGCCAGCAGCCGACAGGGTCTGGGGTATAATTCACCCCTCCACTTT. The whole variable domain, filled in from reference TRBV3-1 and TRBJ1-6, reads DTAVSQTPKYLVTQMGNDKSIKCEQNLGHDTMYWYKQDSKKFLKIMFSYNNKELIINETVPNRFSPKSPDKAHLNLHINSLELGDSAVYFCASSRQGLGYNSPLHFGNGTRLTVT.

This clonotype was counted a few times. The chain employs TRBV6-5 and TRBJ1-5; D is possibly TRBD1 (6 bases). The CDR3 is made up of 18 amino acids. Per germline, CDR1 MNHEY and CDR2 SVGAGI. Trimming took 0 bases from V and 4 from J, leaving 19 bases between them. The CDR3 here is CASSYSNRGRIGNQPQHF. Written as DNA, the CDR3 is TGTGCCAGCAGTTACTCGAACCGGGGGCGCATTGGTAATCAGCCCCAGCATTTT.

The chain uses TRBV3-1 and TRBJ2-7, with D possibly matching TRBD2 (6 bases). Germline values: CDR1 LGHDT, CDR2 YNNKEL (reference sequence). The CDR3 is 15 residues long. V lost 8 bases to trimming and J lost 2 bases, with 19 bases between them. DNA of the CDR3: TGTGCCAGCGCCCCCAACGGGGGAGAGGCCTACGAGCAGTACTTC. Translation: CASAPNGGEAYEQYF.

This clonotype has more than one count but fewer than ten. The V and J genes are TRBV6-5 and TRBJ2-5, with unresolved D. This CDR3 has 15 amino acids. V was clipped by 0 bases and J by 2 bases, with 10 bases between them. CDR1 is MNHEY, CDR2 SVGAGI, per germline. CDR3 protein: CASSYSGQPQETQYF. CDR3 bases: TGTGCCAGCAGTTACTCCGGGCAGCCACAAGAGACCCAGTACTTC.

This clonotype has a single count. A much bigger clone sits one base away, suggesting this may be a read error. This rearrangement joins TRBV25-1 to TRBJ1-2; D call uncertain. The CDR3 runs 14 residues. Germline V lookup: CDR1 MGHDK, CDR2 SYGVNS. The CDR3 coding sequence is TGTGCCAGCAGTCCGGCAGTAACTAACTATGACTACACCTTC. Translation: CASSPAVTNYDYTF.

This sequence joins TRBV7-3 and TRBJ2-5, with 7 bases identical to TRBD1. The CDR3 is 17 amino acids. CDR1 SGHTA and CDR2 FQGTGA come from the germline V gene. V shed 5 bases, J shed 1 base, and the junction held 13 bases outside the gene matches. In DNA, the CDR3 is TGTGCCAGCAGCCTTGGCCCGGGACAGATACCCCAAGAGACCCAGTACTTC. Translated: CASSLGPGQIPQETQYF.

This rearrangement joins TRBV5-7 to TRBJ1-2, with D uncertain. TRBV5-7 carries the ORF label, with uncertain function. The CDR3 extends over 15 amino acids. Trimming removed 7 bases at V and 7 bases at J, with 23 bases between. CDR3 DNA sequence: TGTGCCAGCCAAACTGAAACATACTCCCGGGGTGGCTACACCTTC. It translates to CASQTETYSRGGYTF.

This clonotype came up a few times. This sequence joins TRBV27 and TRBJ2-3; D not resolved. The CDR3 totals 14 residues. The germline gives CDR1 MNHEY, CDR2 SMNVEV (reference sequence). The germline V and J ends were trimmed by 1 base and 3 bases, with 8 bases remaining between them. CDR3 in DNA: TGTGCCAGCAGTTTATGGAGAGGTACAGATACGCAGTATTTT. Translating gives CASSLWRGTDTQYF.